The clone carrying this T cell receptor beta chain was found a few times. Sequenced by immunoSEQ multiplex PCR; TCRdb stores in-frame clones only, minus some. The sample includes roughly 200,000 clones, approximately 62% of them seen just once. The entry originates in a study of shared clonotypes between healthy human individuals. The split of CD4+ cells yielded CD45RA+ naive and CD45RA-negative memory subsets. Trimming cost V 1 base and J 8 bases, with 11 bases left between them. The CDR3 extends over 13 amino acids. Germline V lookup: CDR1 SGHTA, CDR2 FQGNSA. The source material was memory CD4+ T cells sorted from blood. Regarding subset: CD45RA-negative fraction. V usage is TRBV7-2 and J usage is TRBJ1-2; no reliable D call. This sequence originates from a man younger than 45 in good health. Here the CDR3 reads CASSLGAGRGYTF. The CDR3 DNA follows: TGTGCCAGCAGCTTAGGTGCTGGTAGAGGCTACACCTTC.